One and the same sample provided the 5 T cell receptor beta chains below, sequenced in a study of blood T cell repertoires in COVID-19. The assay was immunoSEQ multiplex PCR, and TCRdb's table has in-frame clones only and misses some. Here the sample spans about 190,000 clones, about 85% being singletons. The sequenced sample consisted of peripheral blood. These receptors all come from a woman between 25 and 40 years old with active or convalescent COVID-19.

The chain carries TRBV2 and TRBJ1-2, with D maybe TRBD1 (5 bases). The CDR3 spans 11 residues. Trimming cost V 2 bases and J 7 bases, with 5 bases left between them. The germline gives CDR1 SNHLY, CDR2 FYNNEI. CDR3 coding DNA: TGTGCCAGCAGTGAACAGGGTGGCTACACCTTC. It specifies CASSEQGGYTF.

The chain joins TRBV9 to TRBJ1-6; tentatively, D is TRBD1 (6 bases). CDR3 size: 14 residues. The V and J ends lost 3 bases and 5 bases respectively, with 9 bases between them. Looked up from germline, CDR1 is SGDLS and CDR2 is YYNGEE. The CDR3 DNA is TGTGCCAGCAGCGGGACAGCCAATAATTCACCCCTCCACTTT. This translates into CASSGTANNSPLHF.

The gene calls are TRBV5-1 and TRBJ2-3; 7 bases are shared with TRBD2. CDR1 and CDR2 from the germline V gene are SGHRS and YFSETQ. CDR3 size: 16 residues. J gave up 2 bases and V 6 bases, and 12 bases lay outside the gene matches. The CDR3, as DNA: TGCGCCAGCACCTCAGGGCTAGCGGTAAACACAGATACGCAGTATTTT. It translates to CASTSGLAVNTDTQYF.

This CDR3 is CASSARDGSSYEQYF. DNA of the CDR3: TGTGCCAGCAGCGCGCGGGACGGGAGCTCCTACGAGCAGTACTTC. The chain couples TRBV9 to TRBJ2-7; a possible D gene is TRBD2 (6 bases). CDR1 and CDR2 from the germline V gene are SGDLS and YYNGEE. Trimming left V 3 bases short and J 0 bases short, with 13 bases between. CDR3 length: 15 residues.

The chain combines TRBV19 with TRBJ1-5, with 7 bases aligning to TRBD1. Germline assignment: CDR1 LNHDA and CDR2 SQIVND (reference sequence). The V and J ends lost 3 bases and 6 bases, in that order; junction bases with no gene match: 8. This CDR3 has 15 amino acids. CDR3 in amino acids: CASSIQRQGGQPQHF. The CDR3 DNA reads as TGTGCCAGTAGTATTCAGAGACAGGGCGGTCAGCCCCAGCATTTT.